This record covers a single TCR beta chain. This CDR3 is 16 amino acids long. Germline CDR1 and CDR2: LNHNV and YYDKDF (reference sequence). Losses at the gene ends were 5 bases for V and 5 bases for J; bases not matched to a gene: 10. 5'RACE primed from the constant segment yielded TCR alpha and TCR beta cDNA libraries bearing sample barcodes and UMIs. TCRdb itself ran the 5' RACE reads through MiXCR, one entry per CDR3 protein. This sample has a few hundred thousand distinct CDR3 sequences, with around 20% found just once. The data are from a study of T-cell memory formation after mild COVID-19. This clonotype was obtained from an adult woman who had mild COVID-19 (a few samples of this study predate the infection). Cell type and time point are not known. The sample consisted of PBMCs or a T cell subset sorted from them (not recorded which). The chain combines TRBV15 with TRBJ1-4; 8 nucleotides match TRBD1. This CDR3 is CATSVSRRQGNEKLFF. Here the CDR3 DNA reads TGTGCCACCAGCGTCTCTCGGAGACAGGGGAATGAAAAACTGTTTTTT.